The clone carrying this TCR beta chain has more than one count but fewer than ten. The CDR3 loop spans 14 amino acids. Trimming took 5 bases from V and 2 from J; bases not matched to a gene: 4. The germline V gene has CDR1 LGHNA and CDR2 YSLEER. Plates contained around 200,000 CFSE-labeled responder cells and around 200,000 irradiated, violet-dye-labeled stimulator cells. This entry belongs to a study of graft-versus-host responses after intestinal transplantation. TCRdb keeps only in-frame clones here, not all; method: immunoSEQ multiplex PCR. The sample has 20,000 to 25,000 clones, 33% seen once. Findings of the study overall: Within the allografts of patients who had graft-donor T cell macrochimerism, graft-versus-host to host-versus-graft clonal ratios were high. Early after transplant, HvG declines were associated with peak levels of circulating GvH clones. Marrow from the recipient contained GvH clones, some of which had appeared first in ileum or blood.

This rearrangement joins TRBV4-3 to TRBJ2-7, with 9 nucleotides matching TRBD1. This receptor was obtained from a human patient who received an intestinal transplant. Here the sequenced sample was alloreactive CD8+ T cells from a mixed lymphocyte reaction culture, taken before intestinal transplant. Subset here: CFSE-low proliferating T cells sorted from roughly 6-day pre-transplant mixed lymphocyte reaction (GvH or HvG direction). CDR3 nucleotide sequence: TGCGCCAGCAGCACCGGGACAGGGCCCTACGAGCAGTACTTC. Its translation: CASSTGTGPYEQYF.